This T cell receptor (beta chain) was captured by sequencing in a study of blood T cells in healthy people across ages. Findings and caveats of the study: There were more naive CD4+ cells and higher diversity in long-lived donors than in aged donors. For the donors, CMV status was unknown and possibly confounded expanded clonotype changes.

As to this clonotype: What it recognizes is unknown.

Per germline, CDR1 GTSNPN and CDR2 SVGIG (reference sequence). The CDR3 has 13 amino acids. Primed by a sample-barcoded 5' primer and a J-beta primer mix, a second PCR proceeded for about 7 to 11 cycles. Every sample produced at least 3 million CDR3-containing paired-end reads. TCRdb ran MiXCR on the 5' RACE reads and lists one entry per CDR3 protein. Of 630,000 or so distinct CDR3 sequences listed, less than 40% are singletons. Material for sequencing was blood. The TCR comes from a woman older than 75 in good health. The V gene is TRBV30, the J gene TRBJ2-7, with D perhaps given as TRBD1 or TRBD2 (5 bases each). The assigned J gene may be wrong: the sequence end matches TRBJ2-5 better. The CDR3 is CAWAYKGPETQYF. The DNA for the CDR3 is TGTGCCTGGGCCTATAAGGGACCAGAGACCCAGTACTTC.